The 24 T cell receptor beta chains reported below all come from one sample, sequenced in a study of glioma-infiltrating T cells. TCR alpha and beta CDR3 regions were amplified from RNA using iRepertoire nested multiplex PCR. TCRdb processed the multiplex PCR reads anew with MiXCR; each CDR3 protein has one entry. The table lists about 400,000 distinct CDR3 sequences, around 45% of them singletons. Specimen: glioma tissue, nonneoplastic brain tissue, or PBMCs (not recorded which). Every receptor here comes from a human donor with low-grade glioma or glioblastoma, undergoing nonglioma brain surgery, or in good health (not recorded which).

The genes are TRBV20-1 and TRBJ2-1; 8 nucleotides line up with TRBD1. This CDR3 comprises 14 residues. Germline V gene sequence: CDR1 DFQATT, CDR2 SNEGSKA (reference sequence). V shed 6 bases, J shed 3 bases, and the junction held 7 bases outside the gene matches. CDR3 sequence reads: CSARDRPYYNEQFF. The CDR3 nucleotides are TGCAGTGCAAGGGACAGGCCTTACTACAATGAGCAGTTCTTC.

A few counts support this clonotype. V is TRBV4-1 and J is TRBJ2-1; the D gene is possibly TRBD2 (6 bases). Per germline, CDR1 MGHRA and CDR2 YSYEKL. The CDR3 sequence is 15 residues long. Trimming removed 0 bases from V and 8 bases from J, with 14 bases in between. The CDR3 bases are TGCGCCAGCAGCCAAGAGGAGGGGTTGTTAGATGAGCAGTTCTTC. It encodes CASSQEEGLLDEQFF.

Concerning this clonotype: One base away lies a much larger clone, so this may be a sequencing read error. V gene TRBV15 combines with J gene TRBJ2-7, with a weak D call TRBD1 (5 bases). The V end was cut by 4 bases, the J end by 2 bases, with 12 bases between. This CDR3 comprises 14 residues. Germline V gene lookup returns CDR1 LNHNV and CDR2 YYDKDF (reference sequence). Here the CDR3 reads CATSTGPDPYEQYF. The CDR3 nucleotides are TGTGCCACCAGCACAGGGCCCGACCCCTACGAGCAGTACTTC.

The chain has TRBV5-1 and TRBJ2-3, with a tentative D call TRBD2 (6 bases). Germline V gene data show CDR1 as SGHRS and CDR2 as YFSETQ. This CDR3 is 15 amino acids long. The V end was cut by 4 bases, the J end by 2 bases, with 14 bases between. CDR3 region: CASSPRGAATDTQYF. The CDR3 DNA sequence: TGCGCCAGCAGCCCCCGCGGGGCAGCCACAGATACGCAGTATTTT.

The chain couples TRBV27 to TRBJ1-2; D not resolved. V gave up 5 bases and J gave up 1 base, with 20 bases separating them. The CDR3 spans 17 residues. CDR1 is MNHEY and CDR2 is SMNVEV in the germline V gene (reference sequence). CDR3 protein: CASSEARTLSDNYGYTF. CDR3 nucleotide sequence: TGTGCCAGCAGTGAAGCTCGGACCCTTTCGGATAACTATGGCTACACCTTC.

This clonotype was detected ten times or more. This chain joins TRBV27 and TRBJ2-3, with 7 bases fitting TRBD1. This CDR3 has 13 amino acids. The ends lost 6 bases at V and 3 bases at J; junction bases unmatched: 3. CDR1 and CDR2 from the germline V gene are MNHEY and SMNVEV (reference sequence). The CDR3 DNA reads TGTGCCAGCAGAAAACAGGGGACAGATACGCAGTATTTT. It specifies CASRKQGTDTQYF.

This clonotype was picked up many times. The CDR3 sequence is CASSLASGPQETQYF. The CDR3 nucleotides are TGTGCCAGCAGCTTAGCGTCGGGACCACAAGAGACCCAGTACTTC. This rearrangement joins TRBV7-2 to TRBJ2-5, with D possibly being TRBD1 or TRBD2 (5 bases each). The CDR3 has 15 residues. V was cut by 0 bases and J by 2 bases, with 10 bases left in between. The germline gives CDR1 SGHTA, CDR2 FQGNSA.

This clonotype has a count of ten or more. V and J are TRBV27 and TRBJ2-7; unclear D gene. The V gene lost 3 bases and the J gene lost 1 base, with 7 bases spanning the gap. The CDR3 contains 13 residues. Germline V CDR1 and CDR2: MNHEY, SMNVEV (reference sequence). The CDR3 spells CASSFTASYEQYF. CDR3 DNA: TGTGCCAGCAGTTTTACAGCTTCCTACGAGCAGTACTTC.

This clonotype occurred once. Germline and junction disagree at one end, which may indicate a read error. The chain uses TRBV20-1 and TRBJ2-6; possibly TRBD1 or TRBD2 for D (5 bases each). The CDR3 extends over 14 amino acids. The V gene's germline CDR1 is DFQATT and CDR2 SNEGSKA (reference sequence). In nucleotides, the CDR3 is TGCAGTGCTCCGGGGACGTCTGGGGCCAAAGTCCTGACTTTC. It translates to CSAPGTSGAKVLTF.

In its sample, this clonotype was seen many times. The chain recombines TRBV6-1 with TRBJ1-6; D unresolved. The V end lost 5 bases, the J end lost 13 bases, and 9 bases lay between the germline ends. The germline gives CDR1 MNHNS, CDR2 SASEGT. The CDR3 length is 11 residues. The CDR3 spells CASSLSMPLHF. The CDR3 DNA follows: TGTGCCAGCAGTTTATCTATGCCCCTCCACTTT.

This clonotype came up many times. The J gene is TRBJ1-1, the V gene TRBV20-1; D not certain. The CDR3 sequence is 12 residues long. Trimming removed 5 bases at V and 7 bases at J, with 14 bases between. CDR1 is DFQATT, CDR2 SNEGSKA, per germline (reference sequence). CDR3 in amino acids: CSAPRKNYEAFF. The CDR3 DNA reads TGCAGTGCTCCACGGAAGAATTATGAAGCTTTCTTT.

The chain joins TRBV7-3 to TRBJ2-1; D remains ambiguous. V lost 5 bases and J lost 3, with 8 bases in between. The CDR3 is 13 residues long. Germline V gene lookup returns CDR1 SGHTA and CDR2 FQGTGA. The CDR3 spells CASSQNLYNEQFF. DNA for the CDR3: TGTGCCAGCAGCCAAAACCTCTACAATGAGCAGTTCTTC.

The V and J genes are TRBV4-1 and TRBJ1-1; D may be TRBD1 (6 bases). The CDR3 has 16 residues. Trimming removed 0 bases from V and 6 bases from J, with 17 bases in between. Germline V gene lookup returns CDR1 MGHRA and CDR2 YSYEKL. In DNA form, the CDR3 reads TGCGCCAGCAGCCAAGATGAGCGGGGGGCAGTGGCTGAAGCTTTCTTT. Residues: CASSQDERGAVAEAFF.

The chain has TRBV5-4 and TRBJ1-1; TRBD1 aligns across 7 bases. The J segment lost 3 bases and the V segment lost 2 bases, leaving 7 bases of the junction unmatched. Germline V gene lookup returns CDR1 SGHNT and CDR2 YYREEE (reference sequence). The CDR3 sequence is 15 residues long. Here the CDR3 DNA reads TGTGCCAGCAGCTTCCACAGGGGAGGGTACACTGAAGCTTTCTTT. Translating gives CASSFHRGGYTEAFF.

This chain links TRBV4-1 with TRBJ2-7; D remains unclear. The CDR3 is 14 residues long. Germline V gene sequence: CDR1 MGHRA, CDR2 YSYEKL. V was cut by 1 base and J by 5 bases, with 12 bases left in between. The CDR3 sequence: CASSQADGFDEQYF. DNA of the CDR3: TGCGCCAGCAGCCAAGCGGACGGTTTCGACGAGCAGTACTTC.

This clonotype was seen a few times. Mismatch with germline at one junction end may stem from a read error. This chain connects TRBV6-1 to TRBJ2-1, with TRBD2 matching over 10 bases. This CDR3 spans 14 amino acids. The germline gives CDR1 MNHNS, CDR2 SASEGT. The CDR3 is CASSEAGGGDEQFF. The CDR3 nucleotides are TGTGCCAGCAGCGAAGCGGGAGGGGGCGATGAGCAGTTCTTC.

This clonotype came up once. A much bigger clone sits one base away, suggesting this may be a read error. The V gene is TRBV6-9, the J gene TRBJ2-2; TRBD2 agrees at 8 bases. Germline-derived CDR1 and CDR2 are MNHGY and SVAAGI. The CDR3 runs 16 residues. CDR3 residues: CACSYFLAGNTGELFF. The CDR3 DNA reads as TGTGCCTGCAGTTATTTCCTAGCGGGGAACACCGGGGAGCTGTTTTTT.

This clonotype appeared many times. The chain is built from TRBV28 and TRBJ2-5; 8 bases map to TRBD1. The CDR3 contains 13 residues. J lost 4 bases, V lost 5 bases, and 3 bases had no gene match. The V gene's germline CDR1 is MDHEN and CDR2 SYDVKM. CDR3 DNA sequence: TGTGCCAGCAGTGGAGACAGGGGAGAGACCCAGTACTTC. Protein product: CASSGDRGETQYF.

In its sample, this clonotype was seen a few times. The chain employs TRBV19 and TRBJ2-2; no firm D call. There are 14 residues in the CDR3. With 6 bases removed from V and 5 bases from J, the gap between germline ends came to 13 bases. Germline V gene data show CDR1 as LNHDA and CDR2 as SQIVND (reference sequence). CDR3 sequence (DNA): TGTGCCAGTAGCGGTGCTAGTCGAACCGGGGAGCTGTTTTTT. Protein product: CASSGASRTGELFF.

The chain carries TRBV7-2 and TRBJ2-3; TRBD2 matches at 8 bases. Per the germline V gene, CDR1 is SGHTA and CDR2 is FQGNSA. The J segment lost 5 bases and the V segment lost 4 bases, leaving 8 bases of the junction unmatched. CDR3 size: 15 residues. Here the CDR3 reads CASSYLGLAIDTQYF. The CDR3 DNA reads as TGTGCCAGCAGCTATCTCGGACTAGCCATAGATACGCAGTATTTT.

The V and J genes are TRBV28 and TRBJ2-5, with D uncertain. CDR1 is MDHEN and CDR2 is SYDVKM in the germline V gene. V gave up 5 bases and J gave up 4 bases, with 20 bases separating them. CDR3 size: 16 residues. CDR3 nucleotide sequence: TGTGCCAGCAGTCGTAGAACGCGGACGGCCGCAGAGACCCAGTACTTC. Its translation: CASSRRTRTAAETQYF.

The V call is TRBV24-1, the J call TRBJ2-1, with D possibly being TRBD2 (6 bases). The CDR3 has 16 amino acids. With 6 bases removed from V and 0 bases from J, the gap between germline ends came to 14 bases. The germline CDR1 and CDR2 sequences are KGHDR and SFDVKD. The CDR3 region is CATSRSGLSSYNEQFF. For the CDR3, the DNA is TGTGCCACCAGTAGGAGCGGGCTTAGCTCCTACAATGAGCAGTTCTTC.

Remarks on this clonotype: Here the CDR3 omits its conserved ending phenylalanine or tryptophan, so a read error is the likely source. This chain links TRBV10-3 with TRBJ1-5; D unresolved. V lost 4 bases, J lost 5 bases, and 9 bases lay in between. The CDR3 runs 13 residues. Germline V lookup: CDR1 ENHRY, CDR2 SYGVKD. CDR3 in DNA: TGTGCCATCAGTGGGGGTAATGATCAGCCCCAGCATCTT. Encoded protein: CAISGGNDQPQHL.

The chain uses TRBV6-6 and TRBJ2-1; D might be TRBD1 (5 bases). The CDR3 totals 18 residues. The V gene's germline CDR1 is MNHNY and CDR2 SVGAGI (reference sequence). The V end lost 2 bases, the J end lost 5 bases, and 22 bases lay between the germline ends. The CDR3 bases are TGTGCCAGCAGTTACATATGGGGCGAACTATTGATGGACAATGAGCAGTTCTTC. Translation gives CASSYIWGELLMDNEQFF.